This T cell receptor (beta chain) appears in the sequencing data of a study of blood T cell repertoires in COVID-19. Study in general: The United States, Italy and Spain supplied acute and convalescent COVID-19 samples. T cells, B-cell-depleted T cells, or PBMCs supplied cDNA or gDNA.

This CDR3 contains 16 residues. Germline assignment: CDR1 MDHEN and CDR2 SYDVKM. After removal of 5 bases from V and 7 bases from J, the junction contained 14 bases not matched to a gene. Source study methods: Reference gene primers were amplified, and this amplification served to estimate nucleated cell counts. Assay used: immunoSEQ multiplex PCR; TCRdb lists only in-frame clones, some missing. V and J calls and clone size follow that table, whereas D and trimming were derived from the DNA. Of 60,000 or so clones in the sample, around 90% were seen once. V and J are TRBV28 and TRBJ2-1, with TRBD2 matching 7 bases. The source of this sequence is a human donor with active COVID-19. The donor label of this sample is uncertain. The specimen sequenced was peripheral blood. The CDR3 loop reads CASSQNWGGALNEQFF. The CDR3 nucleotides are TGTGCCAGCAGTCAAAACTGGGGAGGGGCGTTGAATGAGCAGTTCTTC. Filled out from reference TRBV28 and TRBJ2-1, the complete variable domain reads DVKVTQSSRYLVKRTGEKVFLECVQDMDHENMFWYRQDPGLGLRLIYFSYDVKMKEKGDIPEGYSVSREKKERFSLILESASTNQTSMYLCASSQNWGGALNEQFFGPGTRLTVL.